The sample holds a few counts of the clone carrying this T cell receptor beta chain. Its specificity is unknown. These data come from a study of cytomegalovirus exposure and HLA in healthy donors. Study-level points and caveats: The listing of roughly 160 TCR beta chains classed them as cytomegalovirus-associated.

The donors were part of the validation cohort of roughly 110 subjects. That cohort was separate from the first cohort, which comprised 500 to 850 subjects. This table comes from immunoSEQ multiplex PCR, and its TCRdb copy is limited to in-frame clones, with some not included. Of approximately 46,000 clones in the sample, roughly 92% were seen once. This clonotype was obtained from a man aged 18-30 years in good health and CMV-seronegative. Material: PBMCs.

The CDR3 sequence: CPRLGGRRETQYF. As DNA, the CDR3 is TGTCCGCGTTTGGGGGGGCGTCGGGAGACCCAGTACTTC. This rearrangement joins TRBV6-4 to TRBJ2-5; D might be TRBD2 (7 bases). Germline values: CDR1 MRHNA, CDR2 SNTAGT. The CDR3 is 13 residues long.